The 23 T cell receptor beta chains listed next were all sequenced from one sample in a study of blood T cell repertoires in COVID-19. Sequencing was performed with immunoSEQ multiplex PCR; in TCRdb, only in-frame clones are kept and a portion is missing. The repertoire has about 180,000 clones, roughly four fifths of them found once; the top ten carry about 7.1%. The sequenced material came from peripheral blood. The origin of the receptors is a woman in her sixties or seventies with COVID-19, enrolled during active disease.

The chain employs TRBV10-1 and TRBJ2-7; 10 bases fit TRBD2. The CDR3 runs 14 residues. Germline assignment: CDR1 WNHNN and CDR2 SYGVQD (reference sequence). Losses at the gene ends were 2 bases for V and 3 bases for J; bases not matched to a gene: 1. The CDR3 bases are TGCGCCAGCAGTGAGGCTAGCGGGAGCTACGAGCAGTACTTC. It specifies CASSEASGSYEQYF.

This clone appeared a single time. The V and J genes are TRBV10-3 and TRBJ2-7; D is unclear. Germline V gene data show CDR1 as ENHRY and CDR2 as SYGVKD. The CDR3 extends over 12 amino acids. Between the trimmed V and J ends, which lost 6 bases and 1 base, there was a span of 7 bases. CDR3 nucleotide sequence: TGTGCCATCAGCTCGACTTCCTACGAGCAGTACTTC. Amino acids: CAISSTSYEQYF.

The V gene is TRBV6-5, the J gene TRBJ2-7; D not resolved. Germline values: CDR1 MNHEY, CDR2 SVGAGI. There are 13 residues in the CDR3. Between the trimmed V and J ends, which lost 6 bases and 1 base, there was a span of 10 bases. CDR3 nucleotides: TGTGCCAGCAGCCCAGGCCCTTCCTACGAGCAGTACTTC. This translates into CASSPGPSYEQYF.

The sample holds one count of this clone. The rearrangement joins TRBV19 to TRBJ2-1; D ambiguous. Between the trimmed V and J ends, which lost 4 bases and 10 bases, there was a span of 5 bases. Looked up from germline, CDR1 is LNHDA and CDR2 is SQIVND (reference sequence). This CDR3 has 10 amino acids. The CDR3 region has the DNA TGTGCCAGTAGTACTTTCGAGCAGTTCTTC. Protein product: CASSTFEQFF.

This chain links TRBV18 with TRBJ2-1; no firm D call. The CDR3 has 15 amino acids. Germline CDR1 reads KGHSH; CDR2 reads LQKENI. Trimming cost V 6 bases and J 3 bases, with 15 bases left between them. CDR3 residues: CASSLDADFYNEQFF. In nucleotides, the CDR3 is TGTGCCAGCTCCCTCGATGCCGACTTCTACAATGAGCAGTTCTTC.

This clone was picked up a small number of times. The CDR3 bases are TGTGCCAGCAGTTTTTCCCCGAGACAGGGGGCGTCCGAGCAGTACTTC. Translation gives CASSFSPRQGASEQYF. The V call is TRBV2, the J call TRBJ2-7; 10 positions match TRBD1. Germline assignment: CDR1 SNHLY and CDR2 FYNNEI. The CDR3 has 16 residues. J lost 6 bases, V lost 5 bases, and 13 bases had no gene match.

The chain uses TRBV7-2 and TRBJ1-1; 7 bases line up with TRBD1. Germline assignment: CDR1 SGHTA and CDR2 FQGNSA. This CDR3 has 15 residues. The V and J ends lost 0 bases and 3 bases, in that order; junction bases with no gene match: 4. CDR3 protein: CASSLAGGGHTEAFF. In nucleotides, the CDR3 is TGTGCCAGCAGCTTAGCAGGGGGCGGTCACACTGAAGCTTTCTTT.

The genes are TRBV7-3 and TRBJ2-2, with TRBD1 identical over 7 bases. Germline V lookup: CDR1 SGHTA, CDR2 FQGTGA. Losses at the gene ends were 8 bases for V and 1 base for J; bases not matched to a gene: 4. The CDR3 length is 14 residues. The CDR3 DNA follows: TGTGCCAGCCGCTGGGACAGGAACACCGGGGAGCTGTTTTTT. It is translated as CASRWDRNTGELFF.

The CDR3: CASSLDAGFGNQPQHF. For the CDR3, the DNA is TGTGCCAGCAGCTTAGATGCCGGGTTCGGCAATCAGCCCCAGCATTTT. The V call is TRBV7-2, the J call TRBJ1-5, with unresolved D. The CDR3 totals 16 residues. V shed 1 base and J shed 2 bases, with 12 bases lying between them. Germline V gene lookup returns CDR1 SGHTA and CDR2 FQGNSA.

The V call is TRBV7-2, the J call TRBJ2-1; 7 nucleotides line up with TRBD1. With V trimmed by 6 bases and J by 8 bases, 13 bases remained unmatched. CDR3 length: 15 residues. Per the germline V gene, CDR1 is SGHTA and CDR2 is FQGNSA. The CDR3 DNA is TGTGCCAGCAGGACTACAGGGGAAATGAGTTATGAGCAGTTCTTC. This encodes CASRTTGEMSYEQFF.

CDR3 sequence: CAPGERSTDTQYF. CDR3 DNA: TGCGCGCCGGGGGAGCGTAGCACAGATACGCAGTATTTT. V and J are TRBV5-1 and TRBJ2-3; D might be TRBD2 (6 bases). The germline CDR1 and CDR2 sequences are SGHRS and YFSETQ. There are 13 residues in the CDR3.

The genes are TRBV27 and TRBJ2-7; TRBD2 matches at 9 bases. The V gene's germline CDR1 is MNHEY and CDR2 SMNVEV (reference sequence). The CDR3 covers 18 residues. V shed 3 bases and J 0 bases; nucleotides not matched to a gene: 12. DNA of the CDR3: TGTGCCAGCAGTTTGGCGGTGGGAACTAGCGGGCTCTCCTACGAGCAGTACTTC. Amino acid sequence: CASSLAVGTSGLSYEQYF.

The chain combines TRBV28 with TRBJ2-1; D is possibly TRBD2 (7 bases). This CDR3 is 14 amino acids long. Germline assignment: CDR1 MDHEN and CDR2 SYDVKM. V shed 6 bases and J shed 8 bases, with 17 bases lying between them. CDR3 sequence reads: CASRVQGGSDEQFF. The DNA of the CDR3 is TGTGCCAGCAGGGTACAGGGCGGGAGCGATGAGCAGTTCTTC.

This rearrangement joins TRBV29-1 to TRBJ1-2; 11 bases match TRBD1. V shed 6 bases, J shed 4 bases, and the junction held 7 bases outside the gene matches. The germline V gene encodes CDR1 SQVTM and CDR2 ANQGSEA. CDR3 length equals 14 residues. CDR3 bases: TGCAGCGTCGGACAGGGGGCGCTTAGCTATGGCTACACCTTC. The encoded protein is CSVGQGALSYGYTF.

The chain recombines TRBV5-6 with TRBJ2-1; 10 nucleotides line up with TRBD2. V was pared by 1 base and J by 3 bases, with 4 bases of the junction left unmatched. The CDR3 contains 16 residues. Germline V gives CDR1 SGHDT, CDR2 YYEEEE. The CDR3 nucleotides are TGTGCCAGCAGCTTGACTAGCGGGAATGTCTACAATGAGCAGTTCTTC. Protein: CASSLTSGNVYNEQFF.

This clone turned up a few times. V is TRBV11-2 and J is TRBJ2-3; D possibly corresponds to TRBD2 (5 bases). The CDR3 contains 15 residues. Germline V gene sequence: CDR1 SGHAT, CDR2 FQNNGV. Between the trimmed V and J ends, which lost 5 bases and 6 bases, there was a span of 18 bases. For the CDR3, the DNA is TGTGCCAGCAGCCGTATCTGGGCCGAGGGCGATACGCAGTATTTT. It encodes CASSRIWAEGDTQYF.

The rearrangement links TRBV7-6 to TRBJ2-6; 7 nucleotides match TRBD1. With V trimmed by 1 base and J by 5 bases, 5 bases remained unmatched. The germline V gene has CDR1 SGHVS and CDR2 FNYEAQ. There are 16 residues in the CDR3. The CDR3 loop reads CASSLGGTERANVLTF. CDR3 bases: TGTGCCAGCAGCTTAGGGGGGACAGAGAGGGCCAACGTCCTGACTTTC.

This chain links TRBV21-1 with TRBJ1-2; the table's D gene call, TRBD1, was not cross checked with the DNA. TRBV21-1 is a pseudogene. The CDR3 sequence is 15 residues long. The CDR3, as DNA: TGTGCCAGCAGCAAAAGTGAGTCAGGGTTAAATGGCTACACCTTC. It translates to CASSKSESGLNGYTF.

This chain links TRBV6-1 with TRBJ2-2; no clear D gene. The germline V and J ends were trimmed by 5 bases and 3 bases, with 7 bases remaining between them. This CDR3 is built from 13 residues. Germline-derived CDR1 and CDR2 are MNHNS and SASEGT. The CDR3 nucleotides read TGTGCCAGCAGTCTTAGAGACACCGGGGAGCTGTTTTTT. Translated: CASSLRDTGELFF.

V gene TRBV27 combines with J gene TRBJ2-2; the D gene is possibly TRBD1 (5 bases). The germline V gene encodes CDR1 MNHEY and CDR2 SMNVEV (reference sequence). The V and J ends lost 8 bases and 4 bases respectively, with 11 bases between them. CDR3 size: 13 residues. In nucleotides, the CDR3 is TGTGCCAGCTTAAGCAGGGCCACCGGGGAGCTGTTTTTT. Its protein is CASLSRATGELFF.

The CDR3 DNA is TGCGCCAGCAGGGGACTAGCGGGAGGGACCGGGGAGCTGTTTTTT. Translated, it gives CASRGLAGGTGELFF. The chain is built from TRBV5-1 and TRBJ2-2; 16 nucleotides line up with TRBD2. Germline CDR1 and CDR2: SGHRS and YFSETQ. After removal of 5 bases from V and 5 bases from J, the junction contained 0 bases not matched to a gene. There are 15 residues in the CDR3.

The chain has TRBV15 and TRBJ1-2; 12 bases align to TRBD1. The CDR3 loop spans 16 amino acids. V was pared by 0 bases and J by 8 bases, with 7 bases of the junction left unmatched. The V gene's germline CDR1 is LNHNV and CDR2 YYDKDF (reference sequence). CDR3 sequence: CATSRDPGQGAGGYTF. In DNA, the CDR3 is TGTGCCACCAGCAGAGATCCGGGACAGGGGGCGGGAGGCTACACCTTC.

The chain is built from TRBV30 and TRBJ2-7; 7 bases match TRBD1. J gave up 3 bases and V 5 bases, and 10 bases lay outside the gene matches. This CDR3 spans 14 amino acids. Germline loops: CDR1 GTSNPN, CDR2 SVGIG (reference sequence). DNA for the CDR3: TGTGCCTGGGAAAGCAACAGGGGCGTCTACGAGCAGTACTTC. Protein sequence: CAWESNRGVYEQYF.